A selection of T cell receptor beta chains follows, all from one sample in a study of OX40 agonist ivuxolimab in advanced cancers. This table comes from immunoSEQ multiplex PCR, and its TCRdb copy is limited to in-frame clones, with some not included. The top ten hold around 13% of the sample, which has roughly 41,000 clones, around nine tenths seen once. The sample here was CD4+ or CD8+ T cells sorted from blood, taken in a trial of the OX40 agonist ivuxolimab. The receptors stem from an adult with an advanced solid tumor such as melanoma, head and neck, liver or kidney cancer. CDR3s include the opening cysteine and the closing phenylalanine or tryptophan. Fields, in order: V gene, clone size, J gene, D gene, CDR3 length, CDR3 protein, CDR3 DNA. A D gene is named only where the DNA matches it firmly. Size is omitted from some rows. Given values are once, few, many or a class for expanded clones.

TRBV7-9	.	TRBJ2-7	.	16	CASSLGRGSLGYEQYF	TGTGCCAGCAGCTTAGGCAGGGGCTCGTTGGGATACGAGCAGTACTTC
TRBV10-3	.	TRBJ2-7	.	14	CATISSGDGYEQYF	TGTGCCACCATCAGTTCTGGGGATGGATACGAGCAGTACTTC
TRBV7-9	.	TRBJ2-7	.	16	CASSLTPGRPSYEQYF	TGTGCCAGCAGCTTAACTCCGGGACGTCCGTCCTACGAGCAGTACTTC
TRBV10-3	.	TRBJ1-1	.	14	CAISESKGHVEAFF	TGTGCCATCAGTGAGTCGAAAGGCCACGTTGAAGCTTTCTTT
TRBV19	.	TRBJ1-3	TRBD1	15	CASTMEDRAGNTIYF	TGTGCCAGTACAATGGAGGACAGGGCTGGAAACACCATATATTTT
TRBV5-6	.	TRBJ1-1	.	15	CASSFRLQVNTEAFF	TGTGCCAGCAGCTTTAGGTTGCAGGTGAACACTGAAGCTTTCTTT
TRBV27	.	TRBJ1-2	.	15	CASSLERGSLGGYTF	TGTGCCAGCAGCCTCGAGAGGGGAAGCCTGGGTGGCTACACCTTC
TRBV19	.	TRBJ2-7	.	14	CASSTTGPMGEQYF	TGTGCCAGTAGTACCACCGGGCCCATGGGAGAGCAGTACTTC
TRBV5-8	once	TRBJ1-6	.	13	CASSLARGSPLHF	TGTGCCAGCAGCTTGGCCAGAGGTTCACCCCTCCACTTT
TRBV28	.	TRBJ2-3	TRBD2	17	CASSLSVAGAPGDTQYF	TGTGCCAGCAGTTTATCTGTAGCGGGGGCCCCGGGGGATACGCAGTATTTT
TRBV6-1	.	TRBJ1-1	.	13	CASRASGYTEAFF	TGTGCCAGCAGGGCATCTGGGTACACTGAAGCTTTCTTT
TRBV6-1	few	TRBJ1-1	.	14	CASSEWSGITEAFF	TGTGCCAGCAGTGAATGGTCAGGGATCACTGAAGCTTTCTTT